This TCR beta chain was captured by sequencing in a study of human T cells and chemical hapten exposure. The table lists this clonotype with a few counts. Its matching antigen is unknown. V was clipped by 8 bases and J by 6 bases, with 17 bases between them. The CDR3 is 13 amino acids. Germline assignment: CDR1 MNHNS and CDR2 SASEGT. Documented time point: pre-sensitization, week 0. The treatment was: therapeutic diphenylcyclopropenone sensitization with weekly scalp DPC. In the library, unique molecular identifiers were attached to individual cDNA molecules. TCRdb used MiXCR to reprocess the RACE reads, holding one entry per CDR3 protein. Of more than 80,000 distinct CDR3 sequences listed, 9% to 15% are singletons. Study results and caveats: TCRs above 1 in 1000 frequency stayed constant with DPC sensitization.

The V gene is TRBV6-1, the J gene TRBJ2-7; possible D gene TRBD1, 7 bases. This sample comprised whole blood, obtained in connection with sensitization to the hapten diphenylcyclopropenone (DPC). This receptor was obtained from a woman between 50 and 59 years old with alopecia areata. Some clones in this sample may be carry-over from other donors' samples. The chain's CDR3 is CASRQGGDGEQYF. The CDR3 coding sequence is TGTGCCAGCCGACAGGGAGGCGACGGCGAGCAGTACTTC.